The 19 T cell receptor beta chains reported below all come from one sample, sequenced in a study of neurological immune-mediated disorders. TCRdb fed the 5' RACE reads into MiXCR, producing one record per CDR3 protein. The sample lists 55,000 to 60,000 distinct CDR3 sequences; roughly 3.5% were seen once. The sequencing input was PBMCs. These receptors were collected from a woman in her 30s with multiple sclerosis.

This clonotype came up many times. The chain joins TRBV11-2 to TRBJ1-5; D is unclear. Trimming took off 5 bases at V and 9 bases at J, with 14 bases between the two ends. Germline CDR1 reads SGHAT; CDR2 reads FQNNGV. This CDR3 has 13 amino acids. Written as DNA, the CDR3 is TGTGCCAGCAGCCCAAGTCCTGGTCGGCCCCAGCATTTT. Translating it yields CASSPSPGRPQHF.

This clonotype came up many times. The chain links TRBV7-8 to TRBJ2-1; the match to TRBD2 covers 11 bases. The trim removed 1 base at V and 0 bases at J, leaving 5 bases unmatched. CDR3 length: 18 residues. The germline V gene encodes CDR1 SGHVS and CDR2 FQNEAQ. The CDR3 sequence is CASSLGLAGLFSYNEQFF. CDR3 nucleotide sequence: TGTGCCAGCAGCTTAGGACTAGCGGGACTTTTCTCCTACAATGAGCAGTTCTTC. The full variable domain, its missing parts supplied by reference TRBV7-8 and TRBJ2-1, is GAGVSQSPRYKVAKRGQDVALRCDPISGHVSLFWYQQALGQGPEFLTYFQNEAQLDKSGLPSDRFFAERPEGSVSTLKIQRTQQEDSAVYLCASSLGLAGLFSYNEQFFGPGTRLTVL.

The V and J genes are TRBV12-3 or TRBV12-4 and TRBJ2-5; no definite D call. V was trimmed by 4 bases and J by 4 bases, leaving 10 bases between them. The CDR3 extends over 13 amino acids. CDR3 bases: TGTGCCAGCAGTTGGGATGGATCAGAGACCCAGTACTTC. Translation gives CASSWDGSETQYF.

The sample holds many counts of this clonotype. This chain joins TRBV6-5 and TRBJ2-1, with TRBD1 identical over 8 bases. V gave up 6 bases and J gave up 2 bases; unmatched junction bases: 6. The CDR3 is 15 residues long. In germline, CDR1 is MNHEY, CDR2 SVGAGI. CDR3 sequence (DNA): TGTGCCAGCAGCTTGGACAGGGCTACCTACAATGAGCAGTTCTTC. It yields the protein CASSLDRATYNEQFF.

This clonotype was observed a few times. The V and J genes are TRBV7-2 and TRBJ1-3; no clear D. CDR1 and CDR2 (germline): SGHTA, FQGNSA. Trimming removed 6 bases at V and 10 bases at J, with 13 bases between. This CDR3 contains 12 residues. The CDR3 DNA sequence: TGTGCCAGCAGTTTACACGCTGAAACCATATATTTT. Translated: CASSLHAETIYF. Full variable domain (rest looked up from reference TRBV7-2 and TRBJ1-3): GAGVSQSPSNKVTEKGKDVELRCDPISGHTALYWYRQSLGQGLEFLIYFQGNSAPDKSGLPSDRFSAERTGGSVSTLTIQRTQQEDSAVYLCASSLHAETIYFGEGSWLTVV.

This clonotype occurred many times. The chain couples TRBV5-1 to TRBJ1-2; maybe TRBD1 (6 bases). This CDR3 comprises 13 residues. The germline V gene has CDR1 SGHRS and CDR2 YFSETQ. V was pared by 3 bases and J by 6 bases, with 12 bases between. Written as DNA, the CDR3 is TGCGCCAGCAGCTCTTACTCAGGGGATGGCTACACCTTC. Translating gives CASSSYSGDGYTF.

This clonotype was counted once. The chain combines TRBV15 with TRBJ1-1, with D perhaps TRBD1 (5 bases). The CDR3 loop spans 15 amino acids. The germline gives CDR1 LNHNV, CDR2 YYDKDF (reference sequence). Between the trimmed V and J ends, which lost 5 bases and 5 bases, there was a span of 18 bases. CDR3: CATSPWGSGGTEAFF. In DNA form, the CDR3 reads TGTGCCACCAGCCCGTGGGGCAGCGGGGGGACTGAAGCTTTCTTT.

This clonotype showed up many times. V and J are TRBV3-1 and TRBJ2-5; 12 nucleotides line up with TRBD2. The germline CDR1 and CDR2 sequences are LGHDT and YNNKEL (reference sequence). The V segment lost 5 bases and the J segment 2 bases; nucleotides outside the gene matches: 6. The CDR3 sequence is 16 residues long. Written as DNA, the CDR3 is TGTGCCAGCAGCTATCAGACTAGCGGGGGTCAAGAGACCCAGTACTTC. Protein sequence: CASSYQTSGGQETQYF.

In this sample, this clonotype turned up many times. An end of the junction does not agree with germline; a read error may underlie this. CDR3 residues: CASSLHRGEVEREQNF. The DNA of the CDR3 is TGTGCCAGCAGTTTACATCGGGGTGAGGTGGAACGAGAACAGAATTTT. The J gene is TRBJ1-5, the V gene TRBV12-3 or TRBV12-4; D is unresolved. The CDR3 has 16 residues.

In this sample, this clonotype is medium-sized. This chain uses TRBV18 with TRBJ2-7, with a tentative D call TRBD2 (6 bases). With 3 bases removed from V and 7 bases from J, the gap between germline ends came to 13 bases. Germline assignment: CDR1 KGHSH and CDR2 LQKENI. The CDR3 sequence is 13 residues long. The CDR3 DNA follows: TGTGCCAGCTCACCCCTGTCGGGGGTGGAGCAGTACTTC. Translated: CASSPLSGVEQYF.

This clonotype was seen at least ten times. The V and J genes are TRBV5-1 and TRBJ2-1, with 12 bases fitting TRBD2. Germline V gene sequence: CDR1 SGHRS, CDR2 YFSETQ. There are 15 residues in the CDR3. With 4 bases clipped from V and 4 bases from J, the junction kept 3 bases outside the gene matches. For the CDR3, the DNA is TGCGCCAGCAGCCCGACTAGCGGGGGTTACAATGAGCAGTTCTTC. Encoded protein: CASSPTSGGYNEQFF.

This clonotype was recorded many times. The J gene is TRBJ1-3, the V gene TRBV20-1, with D tentatively TRBD1 (6 bases). The CDR3 is 15 amino acids. The V end lost 3 bases, the J end lost 5 bases, and 17 bases lay between the germline ends. Germline CDR1 is DFQATT and CDR2 is SNEGSKA (reference sequence). The CDR3 loop reads CSARETGKVRNTIYF. The CDR3 DNA sequence: TGCAGTGCTAGGGAAACAGGGAAAGTCCGAAACACCATATATTTT.

This clonotype was seen at least ten times. This rearrangement joins TRBV27 to TRBJ1-2; D unresolved. Trimming left V 3 bases short and J 0 bases short, with 8 bases between. CDR1 is MNHEY and CDR2 is SMNVEV in the germline V gene (reference sequence). The length of the CDR3 is 14 residues. In DNA form, the CDR3 reads TGTGCCAGCAGTTTTGACGCGACTAACTATGGCTACACCTTC. Its translation is CASSFDATNYGYTF.

At least ten counts were recorded for this clonotype. The chain couples TRBV12-3 or TRBV12-4 to TRBJ2-1; tentatively, D is TRBD2 (6 bases). The V and J ends lost 7 bases and 9 bases respectively, with 10 bases between them. The CDR3 spans 11 residues. CDR3 DNA: TGTGCCAGCACCCTGGGGGGTGAGCAGTTCTTC. Translated, it gives CASTLGGEQFF.

This clonotype was counted ten times or more. V is TRBV7-6 and J is TRBJ2-3; 11 bases match TRBD2. The length of the CDR3 is 13 residues. Germline CDR1 reads SGHVS; CDR2 reads FNYEAQ. The trim removed 7 bases at V and 6 bases at J, leaving 3 bases unmatched. The CDR3: CASTWTSGDTQYF. The CDR3 nucleotides read TGTGCCAGCACCTGGACTAGCGGGGATACGCAGTATTTT.

This clonotype has a count of ten or more. The chain couples TRBV6-5 to TRBJ2-7; 8 bases align to TRBD2. The CDR3 has 16 residues. J gave up 2 bases and V 1 base, and 7 bases lay outside the gene matches. Germline V gives CDR1 MNHEY, CDR2 SVGAGI. The CDR3 spells CASSYLRLGGAYEQYF. The CDR3 DNA sequence: TGTGCCAGCAGTTACTTAAGGCTCGGGGGGGCCTACGAGCAGTACTTC.

There are many counts of this clonotype. This rearrangement joins TRBV10-3 to TRBJ2-5; tentatively, D is TRBD1 (6 bases). CDR1 is ENHRY and CDR2 is SYGVKD in the germline V gene. The CDR3 is 14 amino acids. The V end lost 3 bases, the J end lost 5 bases, and 13 bases lay between the germline ends. The CDR3 region is CAISDGRGKETQYF. The CDR3 DNA follows: TGTGCCATCAGTGATGGTAGGGGGAAGGAGACCCAGTACTTC.

Many counts were recorded for this clonotype. This chain joins TRBV5-1 and TRBJ1-2; D is possibly TRBD1 (5 bases). The V and J ends lost 1 base and 3 bases respectively, with 10 bases between them. CDR3 length equals 14 residues. Germline V CDR1 and CDR2: SGHRS, YFSETQ. The DNA of the CDR3 is TGCGCCAGCAGCTTGTCGCAGGGACACTATGGCTACACCTTC. This codes for CASSLSQGHYGYTF.

CDR3 in DNA: TGCGCCAGCAGCCTCCTAATACCCGGGGGGGCGGGCAATGAGCAGTTCTTC. It specifies CASSLLIPGGAGNEQFF. The chain has TRBV5-1 and TRBJ2-1; 8 bases are a match to TRBD2. This CDR3 contains 17 residues. V was pared by 4 bases and J by 6 bases, with 15 bases of the junction left unmatched. Germline V gene lookup returns CDR1 SGHRS and CDR2 YFSETQ.